Listed here is a single T cell receptor (beta chain). CDR1 is SQVTM, CDR2 ANQGSEA, per germline. V was clipped by 0 bases and J by 4 bases, with 15 bases between them. The CDR3 is 15 residues long. This sample was included in a study of Ad26.COV2.S vaccination and SARS-CoV-2 variants. Background on the study: Enrolled in COV1001, the donor was in the Ad26.COV2.S trial arm, which received the vaccine.

The protocol was immunoSEQ multiplex PCR, while the TCRdb copy is restricted to in-frame clones and leaves out a portion. The sample includes about 380,000 clones, under 90% of them seen just once. Treatment denoted: 15 to 20 received Ad26.COV2.S at low or high dose, single or two shots; 5 received placebo; per-sample allocation not given. Sample collection was performed on day 63 after the first vaccine or placebo injection. This person who donated was an adult of 18-55 years in Boston. The input for sequencing was peripheral blood, taken in a trial of Ad26.COV2.S vaccine versus placebo. The chain links TRBV29-1 to TRBJ1-2; maybe TRBD1 (6 bases). This clonotype originated in a person aged 18-60 years who received the Ad26.COV2.S COVID-19 vaccine or a placebo. The CDR3 region is CSVEDRTDSLYGYTF. CDR3 nucleotides: TGCAGCGTTGAAGATCGGACAGATTCCCTCTATGGCTACACCTTC.